This T cell receptor (beta chain) was documented in a study of blood T cell repertoires in COVID-19. Turning to the study itself: Researchers got acute and convalescent COVID-19 samples from the United States, Italy and Spain. PBMCs, B-cell-depleted T cells, or T cells were the source of the cDNA or gDNA that made up the material.

Per the original data handling: Amplification from reference gene primers served as the basis for estimated nucleated cell counts. The method was immunoSEQ multiplex PCR; TCRdb's version includes in-frame clones alone and lacks a portion of them. V and J calls and clone size are copied from that table; D and trimming were computed from the DNA. Seen here are around 260,000 clones, around nine tenths observed once, and the top ten hold roughly 0.92%. The CDR3 is 12 amino acids. The germline V gene encodes CDR1 SGHRS and CDR2 YFSETQ. V was pared by 4 bases and J by 4 bases, with 7 bases between. The TCR was taken from a middle-aged woman who had recovered from COVID-19. The sequencing sample was made of peripheral blood. The J gene is TRBJ2-3, the V gene TRBV5-1; D not resolved. CDR3 nucleotides: TGCGCCAGCAGCATAGTAGCAGATACGCAGTATTTT. The encoded protein is CASSIVADTQYF.